Described below is a single T cell receptor beta chain sequence and its context. What it binds is not known. Among the exclusions were patients with other autoimmune diseases, uncontrolled infections, pregnancy or lactation. This record belongs to a study of Graves' ophthalmopathy and Graves' hyperthyroidism. Trimming left V 8 bases short and J 2 bases short, with 23 bases between. This CDR3 region has 18 residues. Germline CDR1 is SGDLS and CDR2 is YYNGEE. RNA served as the template for amplifying TCR beta CDR3 regions. First-round RT-PCR relied on HTBI primers, and a second-round multiplex PCR came next. TCRdb reanalysed the multiplex PCR reads using MiXCR and keeps one entry per CDR3 protein. The sample carries 650,000 to 800,000 distinct CDR3 sequences, over 40% recorded once. Whole-study findings and limits: Blood also contained most of the expanded thyroid clonotypes above 0.001 frequency. The model achieved about 64% sensitivity and approximately 74% specificity for ophthalmopathy progression. Distinction of ophthalmopathy from stable hyperthyroidism by a 13-signature model reached almost 90% sensitivity and about 80% specificity.

Specimen: peripheral blood. The receptor comes from an adult man with Graves' ophthalmopathy. The J gene is TRBJ2-6, the V gene TRBV9; D possibly corresponds to TRBD1 (7 bases). This chain's CDR3 is CASDTSGGRRPGANVLTF. As DNA, the CDR3 is TGTGCCAGTGACACTTCAGGGGGGAGGAGGCCTGGGGCCAACGTCCTGACTTTC.